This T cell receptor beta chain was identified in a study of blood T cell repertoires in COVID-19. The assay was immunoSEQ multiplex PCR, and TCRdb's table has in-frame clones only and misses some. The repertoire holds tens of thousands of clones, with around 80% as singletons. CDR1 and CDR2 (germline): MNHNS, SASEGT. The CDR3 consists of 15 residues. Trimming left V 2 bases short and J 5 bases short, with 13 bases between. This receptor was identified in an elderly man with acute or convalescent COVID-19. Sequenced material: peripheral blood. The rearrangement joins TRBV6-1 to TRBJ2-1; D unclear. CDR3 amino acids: CASSEQIRKDNEQFF. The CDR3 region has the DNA TGTGCCAGCAGTGAACAGATCAGGAAGGACAATGAGCAGTTCTTC.